Shown below are 20 T cell receptor beta chains from a single sample sequenced in a study of blood T cell repertoires in COVID-19. This table comes from immunoSEQ multiplex PCR, and its TCRdb copy is limited to in-frame clones, with some not included. The table has hundreds of thousands of clones, about 90% seen once. Sequenced material: PBMCs or T cells enriched from blood (not recorded which). The receptors originated from a woman aged 30 to 39 with acute COVID-19.

The chain is built from TRBV28 and TRBJ2-2; D is uncertain. CDR3 length equals 14 residues. Germline values: CDR1 MDHEN, CDR2 SYDVKM. Between the trimmed V and J ends, which lost 7 bases and 3 bases, there was a span of 12 bases. This CDR3 is CASNDAQYTGELFF. The CDR3, as DNA: TGTGCCAGCAACGATGCACAGTACACCGGGGAGCTGTTTTTT. Together with reference TRBV28 and TRBJ2-2, the CDR3 gives the full variable domain: DVKVTQSSRYLVKRTGEKVFLECVQDMDHENMFWYRQDPGLGLRLIYFSYDVKMKEKGDIPEGYSVSREKKERFSLILESASTNQTSMYLCASNDAQYTGELFFGEGSRLTVL.

In this sample, this clone turned up once. V usage is TRBV19 and J usage is TRBJ2-3; no firm D call. The V and J ends lost 5 bases and 2 bases respectively, with 11 bases between them. The CDR3 runs 14 residues. The germline V gene has CDR1 LNHDA and CDR2 SQIVND (reference sequence). The CDR3 reads CASSSGVITDTQYF. CDR3 bases: TGTGCCAGTAGTTCCGGTGTCATCACAGATACGCAGTATTTT.

This chain uses TRBV5-1 with TRBJ1-3; no clear D. Germline-derived CDR1 and CDR2 are SGHRS and YFSETQ. The V and J ends lost 4 bases and 0 bases respectively, with 17 bases between them. This CDR3 spans 17 amino acids. The CDR3 nucleotides are TGCGCCAGCAGCGCCCGGGGAGTTCGGGGCTCTGGAAACACCATATATTTT. This encodes CASSARGVRGSGNTIYF. Drawing the rest from reference TRBV5-1 and TRBJ1-3, the complete variable domain is KAGVTQTPRYLIKTRGQQVTLSCSPISGHRSVSWYQQTPGQGLQFLFEYFSETQRNKGNFPGRFSGRQFSNSRSEMNVSTLELGDSALYLCASSARGVRGSGNTIYFGEGSWLTVV.

This clone was recorded a few times. The genes are TRBV5-6 and TRBJ2-7; D may be TRBD1 (5 bases). V was pared by 2 bases and J by 0 bases, with 9 bases between. CDR3 length: 14 residues. Germline V gene data show CDR1 as SGHDT and CDR2 as YYEEEE. The CDR3 coding sequence is TGTGCCAGCAGCTTTATGACAGCCTCCTACGAGCAGTACTTC. Amino acids: CASSFMTASYEQYF.

V usage is TRBV7-9 and J usage is TRBJ2-6; 7 bases agree with TRBD2. From germline, CDR1 is SEHNR and CDR2 FQNEAQ (reference sequence). J gave up 2 bases and V 4 bases, and 5 bases lay outside the gene matches. CDR3 length equals 16 residues. DNA of the CDR3: TGTGCCAGCAGCTCACAGCGGGGCGCTGGGGCCAACGTCCTGACTTTC. Its protein product is CASSSQRGAGANVLTF. Complete variable domain (other parts from reference TRBV7-9 and TRBJ2-6): DTGVSQNPRHKITKRGQNVTFRCDPISEHNRLYWYRQTLGQGPEFLTYFQNEAQLEKSRLLSDRFSAERPKGSFSTLEIQRTEQGDSAMYLCASSSQRGAGANVLTFGAGSRLTVL.

This sequence joins TRBV30 and TRBJ2-2; D might be TRBD1 (6 bases). Trimming shortened V by 0 bases and J by 6 bases, and 20 bases separated the two germline ends. This CDR3 spans 17 amino acids. CDR1 is GTSNPN and CDR2 is SVGIG in the germline V gene (reference sequence). The CDR3 nucleotides read TGTGCCTGGAGTGTACGTTCCAGGGCCTCAGGGGCCGGGGAGCTGTTTTTT. Translating it yields CAWSVRSRASGAGELFF. The entire variable domain, with the rest obtained from reference TRBV30 and TRBJ2-2, is as follows: SQTIHQWPATLVQPVGSPLSLECTVEGTSNPNLYWYRQAAGRGLQLLFYSVGIGQISSEVPQNLSASRPQDRQFILSSKKLLLSDSGFYLCAWSVRSRASGAGELFFGEGSRLTVL.

The chain is built from TRBV6-2 or TRBV6-3 and TRBJ1-4, with a weak D call TRBD1 (6 bases). The CDR3 has 12 residues. Germline values: CDR1 MNHEY, CDR2 SVGEGT. Trimming stripped 0 bases from V and 12 bases from J, with 8 bases between. CDR3 coding DNA: TGTGCCAGCAGTTACTCTCACAGGGAACTGTTTTTT. It codes for CASSYSHRELFF.

The chain links TRBV14 to TRBJ2-2; 7 positions agree with TRBD2. Germline V gives CDR1 SGHDN, CDR2 FVKESK. J lost 1 base, V lost 4 bases, and 3 bases had no gene match. The CDR3 is 15 amino acids. The CDR3 DNA is TGTGCCAGCAGCCCCCGCGGGGGGAACACCGGGGAGCTGTTTTTT. Translating gives CASSPRGGNTGELFF. Full variable domain (rest looked up from reference TRBV14 and TRBJ2-2): EAGVTQFPSHSVIEKGQTVTLRCDPISGHDNLYWYRRVMGKEIKFLLHFVKESKQDESGMPNNRFLAERTGGTYSTLKVQPAELEDSGVYFCASSPRGGNTGELFFGEGSRLTVL.

This clone occurred once. The V gene is TRBV6-6, the J gene TRBJ1-6; D gene ambiguous. The CDR3 sequence is 20 residues long. Trimming left V 5 bases short and J 0 bases short, with 23 bases between. Germline V lookup: CDR1 MNHNY, CDR2 SVGAGI (reference sequence). For the CDR3, the DNA is TGTGCCAGCAGTCCGCAAACCCCCATCCCGAAGAGCTCCTATAATTCACCCCTCCACTTT. It codes for CASSPQTPIPKSSYNSPLHF.

CDR3 nucleotides: TGTGCCAGCGGCCCTAGCGGCGGCACCGGGGAGCTGTTTTTT. It specifies CASGPSGGTGELFF. The V and J genes are TRBV6-5 and TRBJ2-2; 7 nucleotides line up with TRBD2. The CDR3 covers 14 residues. Looked up from germline, CDR1 is MNHEY and CDR2 is SVGAGI. Trimming cost V 8 bases and J 4 bases; bases outside gene matches: 7.

The chain has TRBV6-5 and TRBJ1-1; TRBD1 matches at 8 bases. The trim removed 0 bases at V and 1 base at J, leaving 1 base unmatched. CDR1 and CDR2 (germline): MNHEY, SVGAGI. CDR3 length equals 15 residues. CDR3 region: CASSYSGTGNTEAFF. The CDR3 DNA follows: TGTGCCAGCAGTTACTCCGGGACAGGGAACACTGAAGCTTTCTTT.

The chain joins TRBV6-2 or TRBV6-3 to TRBJ2-7, with a tentative D call TRBD1 (5 bases). Trimming shortened V by 3 bases and J by 2 bases, and 8 bases separated the two germline ends. Germline V gene sequence: CDR1 MNHEY, CDR2 SVGEGT. This CDR3 comprises 13 residues. The CDR3 spells CASSYGRAYEQYF. The CDR3, as DNA: TGTGCCAGCAGTTATGGCAGGGCCTACGAGCAGTACTTC.

In the case of this clone: The same CDR3 also results from other DNA sequences found in this sample. V gene TRBV4-3 combines with J gene TRBJ2-2; D is perhaps TRBD1 (6 bases). The V gene lost 0 bases and the J gene lost 5 bases, with 7 bases spanning the gap. The CDR3 totals 14 residues. Germline CDR1 LGHNA, CDR2 YSLEER. The CDR3 loop is CASSQERGTGELFF. The CDR3, as DNA: TGCGCCAGCAGCCAAGAGAGGGGGACCGGGGAGCTGTTTTTT.

CDR3 coding DNA: TGTGCCAGCAGCTTAGTGATTGGACGGGGGAACACTGAAGCTTTCTTT. Its protein product is CASSLVIGRGNTEAFF. The gene calls are TRBV11-3 and TRBJ1-1; D is undetermined. Between the trimmed V and J ends, which lost 1 base and 1 base, there was a span of 13 bases. The germline gives CDR1 SGHNT, CDR2 YENEEA. The CDR3 loop spans 16 amino acids.

This chain links TRBV5-1 with TRBJ2-3; TRBD2 aligns across 11 bases. This CDR3 spans 19 amino acids. V lost 1 base and J lost 0; bases outside the gene matches: 10. Looked up from germline, CDR1 is SGHRS and CDR2 is YFSETQ. In nucleotides, the CDR3 is TGCGCCAGCAGCTTGCCCCGGAATAGCGGGGGGGCTAGCACAGATACGCAGTATTTT. Encoded protein: CASSLPRNSGGASTDTQYF.

The chain combines TRBV18 with TRBJ2-1; 7 nucleotides line up with TRBD1. The ends lost 2 bases at V and 5 bases at J; junction bases unmatched: 9. The CDR3 sequence is 16 residues long. Germline CDR1 KGHSH, CDR2 LQKENI. This chain's CDR3 is CASSPLQGLLNNEQFF. The CDR3 DNA is TGTGCCAGCTCACCATTACAGGGGCTTTTGAACAATGAGCAGTTCTTC.

This clone appeared once. The chain uses TRBV5-6 and TRBJ2-3; 7 positions agree with TRBD1. J lost 6 bases, V lost 0 bases, and 7 bases had no gene match. The CDR3 extends over 15 amino acids. Looked up from germline, CDR1 is SGHDT and CDR2 is YYEEEE. CDR3 residues: CASSLGVRGSDTQYF. In DNA form, the CDR3 reads TGTGCCAGCAGCTTGGGCGTCAGGGGGTCGGATACGCAGTATTTT.

The J gene is TRBJ1-5, the V gene TRBV7-6, with D possibly TRBD1 on 6 matching bases. V was pared by 1 base and J by 2 bases, with 9 bases between. Germline V gene data show CDR1 as SGHVS and CDR2 as FNYEAQ. The CDR3 loop spans 15 amino acids. CDR3 residues: CASSLDAGGNQPQHF. CDR3 coding DNA: TGTGCCAGCAGCTTAGATGCAGGGGGCAATCAGCCCCAGCATTTT.

The rearrangement uses TRBV28 and TRBJ1-1; D perhaps matches TRBD1 (6 bases). V lost 3 bases and J 3 bases, leaving 14 bases between the germline ends. Germline values: CDR1 MDHEN, CDR2 SYDVKM. This CDR3 is 15 amino acids long. In DNA, the CDR3 is TGTGCCAGCAGTTTTGGGGGCCCCACGGACACTGAAGCTTTCTTT. Translating it yields CASSFGGPTDTEAFF.

The chain couples TRBV2 to TRBJ2-2; 11 nucleotides agree with TRBD2. The CDR3 covers 17 residues. After removal of 8 bases from V and 3 bases from J, the junction contained 11 bases not matched to a gene. From germline, CDR1 is SNHLY and CDR2 FYNNEI. The CDR3 coding sequence is TGTGCCAGCTTTGGCCTAGCGGGGGGTGAGGACACCGGGGAGCTGTTTTTT. Translation gives CASFGLAGGEDTGELFF.